These 26 T cell receptor beta chains originate from one sample sequenced in a study of cytomegalovirus exposure and HLA in healthy donors. Primers for the PCR totalled 60 Vbeta and 13 Jbeta. Method: immunoSEQ multiplex PCR; TCRdb's copy keeps in-frame clones and lacks some. The sample has 150,000 to 200,000 clones; around four fifths are singletons. Sample: PBMCs. The receptors stem from a woman younger than 45 in good health and CMV-seronegative.

J is TRBJ2-5 and V is TRBV10-3; the match to TRBD1 covers 9 bases. The CDR3 loop spans 12 amino acids. J gave up 4 bases and V 8 bases, and 2 bases lay outside the gene matches. Germline V gene data show CDR1 as ENHRY and CDR2 as SYGVKD. In DNA form, the CDR3 reads TGTGCCATCGGGGACAGGGCAGAGACCCAGTACTTC. Its protein product is CAIGDRAETQYF.

This chain joins TRBV5-4 and TRBJ1-1, with D perhaps matching TRBD1 (6 bases). Trimming pared 1 base from V and 4 bases from J, leaving 14 bases between. This CDR3 is built from 15 residues. The germline V gene encodes CDR1 SGHNT and CDR2 YYREEE (reference sequence). CDR3 in amino acids: CASSLWGGAATEAFF. CDR3 nucleotide sequence: TGTGCCAGCAGCTTGTGGGGGGGCGCGGCCACTGAAGCTTTCTTT.

J is TRBJ1-3 and V is TRBV4-2; 8 nucleotides match TRBD1. The germline V gene has CDR1 LGHNA and CDR2 YNFKEQ. The CDR3 contains 15 residues. Germline trimming cut 1 base from V and 9 bases from J; bases unmatched to any gene: 8. The CDR3, as DNA: TGTGCCAGCAGCCAAGGCAGGGGGCCCTCAGGCACCATATATTTT. Translation: CASSQGRGPSGTIYF.

The chain carries TRBV7-6 and TRBJ2-7; D may be TRBD2 (7 bases). The CDR3 extends over 13 amino acids. Germline V gene sequence: CDR1 SGHVS, CDR2 FNYEAQ. V was clipped by 4 bases and J by 5 bases, with 12 bases between them. The CDR3 region is CASSSTGGHEQYF. CDR3 DNA sequence: TGTGCCAGCAGCTCTACGGGGGGCCACGAGCAGTACTTC.

This rearrangement joins TRBV5-1 to TRBJ1-2, with 7 bases fitting TRBD1. The CDR3 sequence is 14 residues long. Looked up from germline, CDR1 is SGHRS and CDR2 is YFSETQ. The ends lost 0 bases at V and 8 bases at J; junction bases unmatched: 7. CDR3 amino acids: CASSLAMTGYGYTF. The DNA of the CDR3 is TGCGCCAGCAGCTTGGCCATGACAGGGTACGGCTACACCTTC.

This chain links TRBV2 with TRBJ1-2, with TRBD1 matching 7 bases. Germline trimming cut 2 bases from V and 1 base from J; bases unmatched to any gene: 10. The CDR3 runs 17 residues. Germline-derived CDR1 and CDR2 are SNHLY and FYNNEI. CDR3 in amino acids: CASSEHRRTGLNYGYTF. Here the CDR3 DNA reads TGTGCCAGCAGTGAACATCGGCGGACAGGCCTTAACTATGGCTACACCTTC.

The chain couples TRBV2 to TRBJ2-7, with no clear D. Trimming removed 4 bases at V and 1 base at J, with 8 bases between. The CDR3 totals 13 residues. CDR1 is SNHLY and CDR2 is FYNNEI in the germline V gene. The CDR3 is CASSVGPSYEQYF. Here the CDR3 DNA reads TGTGCCAGCAGTGTTGGGCCTTCCTACGAGCAGTACTTC.

V and J are TRBV27 and TRBJ2-5; tentatively, D is TRBD1 (6 bases). Judging by the DNA end, TRBJ2-7 fits better; the J call may be wrong. The CDR3 is 14 residues long. The germline gives CDR1 MNHEY, CDR2 SMNVEV (reference sequence). The CDR3 loop reads CASPYLDSSYEQYF. The CDR3 nucleotides read TGTGCCAGCCCTTACCTGGACAGCTCCTACGAGCAGTACTTC.

This chain connects TRBV5-1 to TRBJ2-5; D ambiguous. This CDR3 spans 11 amino acids. Looked up from germline, CDR1 is SGHRS and CDR2 is YFSETQ. V dropped 0 bases and J dropped 7 bases, with 4 bases sitting between them. The CDR3 loop is CASSLAVTQYF. Here the CDR3 DNA reads TGCGCCAGCAGCTTGGCGGTGACCCAGTACTTC. Complete variable domain (other parts from reference TRBV5-1 and TRBJ2-5): KAGVTQTPRYLIKTRGQQVTLSCSPISGHRSVSWYQQTPGQGLQFLFEYFSETQRNKGNFPGRFSGRQFSNSRSEMNVSTLELGDSALYLCASSLAVTQYFGPGTRLLVL.

The chain employs TRBV28 and TRBJ2-7; 11 bases agree with TRBD2. Trimming cost V 6 bases and J 0 bases; bases outside gene matches: 4. Germline V gene lookup returns CDR1 MDHEN and CDR2 SYDVKM. The CDR3 is 15 residues long. The CDR3 DNA is TGTGCCAGCAGCGTAGCGGGGGGGAGCTCCTACGAGCAGTACTTC. Protein: CASSVAGGSSYEQYF. The full variable domain, its missing parts supplied by reference TRBV28 and TRBJ2-7, is DVKVTQSSRYLVKRTGEKVFLECVQDMDHENMFWYRQDPGLGLRLIYFSYDVKMKEKGDIPEGYSVSREKKERFSLILESASTNQTSMYLCASSVAGGSSYEQYFGPGTRLTVT.

The rearrangement links TRBV6-1 to TRBJ2-3; 13 positions match TRBD2. The CDR3 is 15 residues long. CDR1 and CDR2 (germline): MNHNS, SASEGT. V was clipped by 5 bases and J by 4 bases; unmatched bases: 3. The CDR3, as DNA: TGTGCCAGCAGTTCCGGACTAGCGGGGGCAGATACGCAGTATTTT. As protein: CASSSGLAGADTQYF.

The chain recombines TRBV1 with TRBJ2-7; the table's D call of TRBD2 was not tested on the DNA. TRBV1 is described as a pseudogene. CDR3 length: 15 amino acids. The CDR3 spells CTSSRAKESSYEQYF. DNA of the CDR3: TGCACCAGCAGCCGAGCAAAGGAGAGCTCCTACGAGCAGTACTTC.

This chain uses TRBV11-2 with TRBJ1-3; 8 bases line up with TRBD1. With 4 bases clipped from V and 2 bases from J, the junction kept 7 bases outside the gene matches. Germline V CDR1 and CDR2: SGHAT, FQNNGV. The CDR3 sequence is 16 residues long. CDR3 sequence reads: CASSSRQGTTGNTIYF. The CDR3 coding sequence is TGTGCCAGCAGCTCGCGACAGGGGACAACTGGAAACACCATATATTTT.

This sequence joins TRBV11-2 and TRBJ2-1; possibly TRBD1 for D (6 bases). V dropped 1 base and J dropped 11 bases, with 9 bases sitting between them. This CDR3 is 12 amino acids long. Germline V gene lookup returns CDR1 SGHAT and CDR2 FQNNGV. This CDR3 reads CASSLGGLKQFF. In DNA form, the CDR3 reads TGTGCCAGCAGCTTAGGGGGGCTCAAGCAGTTCTTC.

The table lists this clone with a few counts. V usage is TRBV6-1 and J usage is TRBJ2-1; the D gene is possibly TRBD1 (6 bases). The CDR3 length is 13 residues. Germline V CDR1 and CDR2: MNHNS, SASEGT. V lost 4 bases and J 5 bases, leaving 9 bases between the germline ends. The CDR3 coding sequence is TGTGCCAGCAGTGCTCAGGGGAACAATGAGCAGTTCTTC. This translates into CASSAQGNNEQFF.

The CDR3 coding sequence is TGCGCCAGCAGCGGGTCGCGGACGGGGTTCTCCTACAATGAGCAGTTCTTC. Protein sequence: CASSGSRTGFSYNEQFF. V usage is TRBV5-1 and J usage is TRBJ2-1; D may be TRBD2 (5 bases). V lost 4 bases, J lost 0 bases, and 17 bases lay in between. This CDR3 contains 17 residues. Germline V gene lookup returns CDR1 SGHRS and CDR2 YFSETQ.

The chain has TRBV30 and TRBJ1-6; D is unclear. Germline lookup yields CDR1 GTSNPN and CDR2 SVGIG (reference sequence). The germline V and J ends were trimmed by 0 bases and 0 bases, with 9 bases remaining between them. The CDR3 is made up of 16 amino acids. The CDR3 spells CAWSVPVSSYNSPLHF. In DNA, the CDR3 is TGTGCCTGGAGTGTACCAGTCAGCTCCTATAATTCACCCCTCCACTTT. Full variable domain (remainder filled in from reference TRBV30 and TRBJ1-6): SQTIHQWPATLVQPVGSPLSLECTVEGTSNPNLYWYRQAAGRGLQLLFYSVGIGQISSEVPQNLSASRPQDRQFILSSKKLLLSDSGFYLCAWSVPVSSYNSPLHFGNGTRLTVT.

The chain is built from TRBV14 and TRBJ1-1; D might be TRBD1 (5 bases). Trimming stripped 3 bases from V and 1 base from J, with 15 bases between. This CDR3 is 16 amino acids long. Germline values: CDR1 SGHDN, CDR2 FVKESK. This chain's CDR3 is CASSQVGGVPNTEAFF. The CDR3 DNA sequence: TGTGCCAGCAGCCAGGTGGGGGGAGTTCCGAACACTGAAGCTTTCTTT.

This sequence joins TRBV2 and TRBJ2-5, with 9 bases matching TRBD1. Looked up from germline, CDR1 is SNHLY and CDR2 is FYNNEI. Trimming at V came to 5 bases and at J to 5 bases, leaving 6 bases not matched to a gene. The CDR3 extends over 14 amino acids. CDR3 residues: CASSKTGGGETQYF. The CDR3 DNA is TGTGCCAGCAGTAAAACAGGGGGCGGTGAGACCCAGTACTTC.

A single count supports this clone. The V gene is TRBV13, the J gene TRBJ1-4, with a weak D call TRBD1 (5 bases). Per the germline V gene, CDR1 is PRHDT and CDR2 is FYEKMQ (reference sequence). V dropped 1 base and J dropped 0 bases, with 9 bases sitting between them. The CDR3 has 16 residues. CDR3 protein: CASSLARVATNEKLFF. For the CDR3, the DNA is TGTGCCAGCAGCTTAGCCAGGGTTGCAACTAATGAAAAACTGTTTTTT.

The chain carries TRBV6-4 and TRBJ1-6; possible D gene TRBD1, 5 bases. Germline V gives CDR1 MRHNA, CDR2 SNTAGT. The CDR3 is 16 residues long. Trimming took off 3 bases at V and 12 bases at J, with 21 bases between the two ends. CDR3 loop: CASSEIRLTREEPLHF. The CDR3 region has the DNA TGTGCCAGCAGTGAAATCCGACTGACCAGGGAGGAACCCCTCCACTTT.

J is TRBJ2-3 and V is TRBV19, with 11 bases aligning to TRBD2. V was clipped by 3 bases and J by 5 bases; unmatched bases: 7. The CDR3 is made up of 16 amino acids. Per germline, CDR1 LNHDA and CDR2 SQIVND (reference sequence). The CDR3, as DNA: TGTGCCAGTAGTATTTTTAGCGGGGGGGCGGGAGATACGCAGTATTTT. It codes for CASSIFSGGAGDTQYF. The full variable domain, its missing parts supplied by reference TRBV19 and TRBJ2-3, is DGGITQSPKYLFRKEGQNVTLSCEQNLNHDAMYWYRQDPGQGLRLIYYSQIVNDFQKGDIAEGYSVSREKKESFPLTVTSAQKNPTAFYLCASSIFSGGAGDTQYFGPGTRLTVL.

The rearrangement uses TRBV9 and TRBJ2-3; D gene unclear. The CDR3 sequence is 14 residues long. From germline, CDR1 is SGDLS and CDR2 YYNGEE. Trimming shortened V by 0 bases and J by 3 bases, and 8 bases separated the two germline ends. DNA of the CDR3: TGTGCCAGCAGCGTAGTGAGCGAGACAGATACGCAGTATTTT. It specifies CASSVVSETDTQYF.

The chain has TRBV29-1 and TRBJ2-3; 7 positions match TRBD2. The CDR3 runs to 12 residues. Per germline, CDR1 SQVTM and CDR2 ANQGSEA. J gave up 7 bases and V 7 bases, and 8 bases lay outside the gene matches. In nucleotides, the CDR3 is TGCAGCGCCGATGGGGGAGGGAATACGCAGTATTTT. This sequence encodes CSADGGGNTQYF.

The gene calls are TRBV2 and TRBJ1-1; TRBD1 aligns across 9 bases. With V trimmed by 3 bases and J by 1 base, 12 bases remained unmatched. There are 18 residues in the CDR3. Germline lookup yields CDR1 SNHLY and CDR2 FYNNEI. This chain's CDR3 is CASSDPGQGWGKNTEAFF. The CDR3 nucleotides read TGTGCCAGCAGTGACCCGGGACAGGGATGGGGAAAGAACACTGAAGCTTTCTTT.

The chain joins TRBV2 to TRBJ1-6; D gene ambiguous. Germline-derived CDR1 and CDR2 are SNHLY and FYNNEI. The V end lost 4 bases, the J end lost 12 bases, and 10 bases lay between the germline ends. This CDR3 has 12 residues. CDR3 protein: CASSALGVPLHF. The CDR3 DNA is TGTGCCAGCAGTGCCTTGGGAGTACCCCTCCACTTT.